Listed below are T cell receptor beta chains from one sample, sequenced in a study of sequential checkpoint blockade in melanoma. The method was immunoSEQ multiplex PCR; TCRdb's version includes in-frame clones alone and lacks a portion of them. The sample lists around 13,000 clones, 65% to 85% occurring once. Specimen: CD8+ T cells sorted from blood (inferred from file names), collected from a patient given nivolumab and ipilimumab in sequence. These receptors came from a human patient with melanoma. Some clones in this sample may be carry-over from other donors' samples. Both conserved end residues are part of each CDR3. D genes are given only for firm matches. The size of a clone is reported for some rows only, either as once, few or many, or as a class for expanded clones.

v_call	d_call	j_call	clone_size	cdr3_aa	cdr3_nt
TRBV6-5	-	TRBJ1-6	-	CASSYGSSPLHF	TGTGCCAGCAGTTACGGTAGTTCACCCCTCCACTTT
TRBV10-3	TRBD2	TRBJ2-3	-	CAAYSSGGPDTQYF	TGTGCCGCCTACTCTAGCGGGGGGCCAGATACGCAGTATTTT
TRBV15	-	TRBJ1-5	once	CATSRKGVGDSNQPQHF	TGTGCCACCAGCCGGAAGGGGGTAGGGGATAGCAATCAGCCCCAGCATTTT
TRBV5-6	-	TRBJ2-7	-	CASSAIGTLSSYEQYF	TGTGCCAGCAGCGCTATCGGGACACTGAGCTCCTACGAGCAGTACTTC
TRBV4-2	TRBD2	TRBJ2-1	-	CASSPVAGAYNEQFF	TGTGCCAGCAGTCCCGTGGCGGGGGCCTACAATGAGCAGTTCTTC
TRBV27	TRBD1	TRBJ2-5	-	CASSLDRGQETQYF	TGTGCCAGCAGCTTAGACAGGGGCCAAGAGACCCAGTACTTC
TRBV2	-	TRBJ2-5	-	CASSERGGYQETQYF	TGTGCCAGCAGTGAAAGGGGGGGGTACCAAGAGACCCAGTACTTC
TRBV28	-	TRBJ1-2	-	CASSFLLTGYERYTF	TGTGCCAGCAGTTTTCTCTTGACAGGATATGAGCGCTACACCTTC
TRBV11-3	TRBD2	TRBJ2-7	-	CASSLRGSGMSSYEQYF	TGTGCCAGCAGCCTGCGGGGGTCAGGGATGAGCTCCTACGAGCAGTACTTC
TRBV6-5	-	TRBJ1-2	once	CASSQDGLVYGYTF	TGTGCCAGCAGCCAGGACGGACTAGTCTATGGCTACACCTTC
TRBV15	TRBD1	TRBJ2-7	-	CATSRGAGGGEQYF	TGTGCCACCAGCAGAGGGGCAGGGGGCGGCGAGCAGTACTTC
TRBV16	-	TRBJ1-2	-	CASSHGVGYTF	TGTGCCAGCAGCCACGGGGTGGGCTACACCTTC
TRBV4-3	TRBD1	TRBJ1-6	-	CASSQVLDREVSPLHF	TGCGCCAGCAGCCAAGTGTTGGACAGGGAAGTCTCACCCCTCCACTTT
TRBV9	-	TRBJ1-3	-	CASSVDGRPGNTIYF	TGTGCCAGCAGCGTAGACGGGAGGCCTGGAAACACCATATATTTT
TRBV27	-	TRBJ2-3	-	CASSLVGASVVDTQYF	TGTGCCAGCAGTTTGGTGGGGGCGTCGGTCGTAGATACGCAGTATTTT